The 11 T cell receptor beta chains below come from one sample, sequenced in a study of CD8+ T cells in alopecia areata. Sequencing relied on a cDNA template that was reverse transcribed from extracted RNA. Only in-frame clones appear in the TCRdb table, and some are missing; sequencing was by immunoSEQ multiplex PCR. Of some 180,000 clones listed, roughly 63% were seen once; the top ten hold 1.5% to 2%. The sample in question was CD4+ T cells sorted from blood, obtained at week 0. The source is a human donor with alopecia areata.

The chain links TRBV27 to TRBJ2-2; D not resolved. V was trimmed by 6 bases and J by 2 bases, leaving 1 base between them. The CDR3 contains 11 residues. CDR1 and CDR2 from the germline V gene are MNHEY and SMNVEV (reference sequence). In DNA form, the CDR3 reads TGTGCCAGCAGAAACACCGGGGAGCTGTTTTTT. The encoded protein is CASRNTGELFF.

This clone was picked up a small number of times. The chain uses TRBV29-1 and TRBJ2-7, with a possible D match to TRBD1 (6 bases). The V gene's germline CDR1 is SQVTM and CDR2 ANQGSEA. The CDR3 is 13 amino acids. V lost 6 bases to trimming and J lost 2 bases, with 14 bases between them. Written as DNA, the CDR3 is TGCAGCGTCGGGACACCCCTCACCTACGAGCAGTACTTC. Translating gives CSVGTPLTYEQYF.

The table lists this clone with a few counts. J is TRBJ2-5 and V is TRBV7-8; D is unresolved. Trimming removed 11 bases at V and 5 bases at J, with 15 bases between. CDR3 length: 12 amino acids. Per the germline V gene, CDR1 is SGHVS and CDR2 is FQNEAQ. The CDR3, as DNA: TGTGCCTCCCGCCTCGAGGAGGAGACCCAGTACTTC. It yields the protein CASRLEEETQYF.

The rearrangement uses TRBV23-1 and TRBJ1-2; D might be TRBD1 (5 bases). TRBV23-1 qualifies as an ORF whose function is uncertain. The CDR3 is 12 amino acids. Trimming pared 10 bases from V and 5 bases from J, leaving 14 bases between. As DNA, the CDR3 is TGCGCCACCCCGGGGGGAGAATATGGCTACACCTTC. Amino acid sequence: CATPGGEYGYTF.

The rearrangement joins TRBV10-3 to TRBJ2-5; 10 nucleotides match TRBD1. Germline lookup yields CDR1 ENHRY and CDR2 SYGVKD. CDR3 length: 14 residues. V shed 7 bases and J 5 bases; nucleotides not matched to a gene: 7. CDR3: CAINPGQGRETQYF. The CDR3 DNA is TGTGCCATCAACCCGGGACAGGGGAGGGAGACCCAGTACTTC.

This clone occurred a few times. This chain connects TRBV29-1 to TRBJ2-7; 7 nucleotides match TRBD2. Trimming took 3 bases from V and 5 from J; bases not matched to a gene: 16. CDR3 size: 16 residues. Germline assignment: CDR1 SQVTM and CDR2 ANQGSEA. This CDR3 is CSVDRTTPAGRDEQYF. For the CDR3, the DNA is TGCAGCGTTGACCGAACCACCCCGGCGGGGAGGGACGAGCAGTACTTC.

This clone was seen many times. The chain carries TRBV19 and TRBJ1-1, with 9 nucleotides matching TRBD1. The CDR3 covers 17 residues. Germline V gene data show CDR1 as LNHDA and CDR2 as SQIVND (reference sequence). The J segment lost 0 bases and the V segment lost 9 bases, leaving 14 bases of the junction unmatched. This CDR3 reads CASSRSGQGLLNTEAFF. The CDR3 DNA reads as TGTGCCAGCTCTCGGTCGGGACAGGGCCTACTGAACACTGAAGCTTTCTTT.

This rearrangement joins TRBV10-2 to TRBJ1-1; D remains unclear. Looked up from germline, CDR1 is WSHSY and CDR2 is SAAADI. The V end lost 4 bases, the J end lost 3 bases, and 9 bases lay between the germline ends. There are 13 residues in the CDR3. CDR3 in amino acids: CASSATADTEAFF. The CDR3 DNA reads as TGCGCCAGCAGTGCAACAGCGGACACTGAAGCTTTCTTT.

The chain links TRBV29-1 to TRBJ2-1; unclear D gene. This CDR3 region has 10 residues. Germline V gene data show CDR1 as SQVTM and CDR2 as ANQGSEA. The V end was cut by 5 bases, the J end by 5 bases, with 4 bases between. The CDR3 region has the DNA TGCAGCGTTCAGCACAATGAGCAGTTCTTC. Translation gives CSVQHNEQFF.

The CDR3 reads CASSLGTGGSYEQYF. CDR3 bases: TGTGCCAGCAGCTTAGGGACAGGGGGCTCCTACGAGCAGTACTTC. This chain links TRBV7-9 with TRBJ2-7; TRBD1 aligns across 10 bases. The V and J ends lost 1 base and 0 bases, in that order; junction bases with no gene match: 0. The CDR3 extends over 15 amino acids. The germline V gene has CDR1 SEHNR and CDR2 FQNEAQ (reference sequence).

This clone was picked up a small number of times. The J gene is TRBJ2-5, the V gene TRBV12-5; D gene uncertain. Germline V gives CDR1 LGHNT, CDR2 FRNRAP. The CDR3 spans 11 residues. V gave up 6 bases and J gave up 3 bases, with 5 bases separating them. CDR3 DNA: TGTGCTAGTGGCGTTGAAGAGACCCAGTACTTC. As protein: CASGVEETQYF. The variable domain in full, completed from reference TRBV12-5 and TRBJ2-5, reads DARVTQTPRHKVTEMGQEVTMRCQPILGHNTVFWYRQTMMQGLELLAYFRNRAPLDDSGMPKDRFSAEMPDATLATLKIQPSEPRDSAVYFCASGVEETQYFGPGTRLLVL.